This TCR beta chain stems from a study of T cells expressing NK-cell markers. Findings of the study overall: Researchers report these clonotypes also headed the CD3+CD56-NKG2C+ fraction in several donors.

Looked up from germline, CDR1 is LNHDA and CDR2 is SQIVND (reference sequence). The CDR3 spans 13 residues. TCRdb processed the 5' RACE reads again and assigns one entry to each CDR3 protein, with no DNA. The data show over 150,000 distinct CDR3 sequences, and the top ten clones hold around 37%. As to this clonotype: Its cognate antigen is unknown.

This chain uses TRBV19 with TRBJ1-2; TCRdb's D call, TRBD1, is unchecked because there is no DNA. The source is a woman between 50 and 59 years old in good health. Specimen: blood T cells: a sorted CD56 or NKG2C T cell subset, CD4+ or CD8+ T cells, or bulk PBMC T cells (not recorded which). The CDR3 loop is CASSWGGTYGYTF.